The 2 T cell receptor beta chains below come from one sample, sequenced in a study of T-cell memory formation after mild COVID-19. TCRdb itself ran the 5' RACE reads through MiXCR, one entry per CDR3 protein. The sample carries about 280,000 distinct CDR3 sequences, under 8.5% recorded once. The sample consisted of PBMCs or a T cell subset sorted from them (not recorded which). Receptors originate from a man younger than 35 who had mild COVID-19 (a few samples of this study predate the infection). Cell type and time point are not known.

This clonotype was observed a few times. This sequence joins TRBV24-1 and TRBJ2-3; perhaps TRBD2 as D (5 bases). The germline gives CDR1 KGHDR, CDR2 SFDVKD. CDR3 size: 14 residues. V gave up 4 bases and J gave up 0 bases, with 7 bases separating them. Written as DNA, the CDR3 is TGTGCCACCAGTGACCGGACTAGCACAGATACGCAGTATTTT. Protein product: CATSDRTSTDTQYF.

This clonotype was detected a few times. This chain links TRBV7-9 with TRBJ2-3, with 9 bases identical to TRBD2. Germline CDR1 reads SEHNR; CDR2 reads FQNEAQ (reference sequence). Losses at the gene ends were 5 bases for V and 8 bases for J; bases not matched to a gene: 17. The CDR3 spans 17 residues. This CDR3 reads CASSPVRVRAGGPTQYF. The CDR3 coding sequence is TGTGCCAGCAGCCCCGTCCGGGTGAGAGCGGGGGGACCTACGCAGTATTTT.